A few counts support the clone carrying this T cell receptor beta chain. Antigen unknown. This specimen comes from a study of blood T cells in healthy people across ages. A sample-barcoded 5' primer and a J-beta primer mix were used in a second PCR of about 7 to 11 cycles. Each CDR3 protein gets one entry after TCRdb re-called the 5' RACE reads with MiXCR. The table has hundreds of thousands of distinct CDR3 sequences, 49% seen once. General observations from the study: As naive T cell percentage varied, TCR beta diversity correlated strongly with it. The study could not conclusively compare naive and antigen-experienced cells, given its unsorted PBMCs.

The V end was cut by 3 bases, the J end by 0 bases, with 9 bases between. The CDR3 covers 14 residues. The germline V gene has CDR1 SGDLS and CDR2 YYNGEE. Sample: blood. The receptor was derived from a woman aged 55-69 years in good health. The V and J genes are TRBV9 and TRBJ1-2; D uncertain. The CDR3 reads CASSGRTSNYGYTF. The CDR3 nucleotides read TGTGCCAGCAGCGGACGGACGTCTAACTATGGCTACACCTTC.